The rows below give T cell receptor beta chains drawn from one sample of a study of OX40 agonist ivuxolimab in advanced cancers. Measured with immunoSEQ multiplex PCR; TCRdb has only the in-frame clones, and not every one. Of some 38,000 clones in the sample, more than 85% were seen once. The sample consisted of CD4+ or CD8+ T cells sorted from blood, taken in a trial of the OX40 agonist ivuxolimab. These receptors were collected from an adult with an advanced solid tumor such as melanoma, head and neck, liver or kidney cancer. The CDR3 runs from the conserved cysteine through the conserved F or W. The D gene is left open where the match is weak. Size is stated for part of the rows, as once, few or many counts, or as a class when the clone is expanded.

v_gene,d_gene,j_gene,abundance,CDR3aa,CDR3nt
TRBV18,NA,TRBJ2-5,NA,CASSPLPGVEVQETQYF,TGTGCCAGCTCACCTCTCCCGGGGGTAGAAGTCCAAGAGACCCAGTACTTC
TRBV10-3,NA,TRBJ2-7,NA,CAIRPGQTYEQYF,TGTGCCATCAGACCCGGACAGACCTACGAGCAGTACTTC
TRBV2,NA,TRBJ1-6,NA,CARGDRHNSPLHF,TGTGCCAGAGGGGACCGCCATAATTCACCCCTCCACTTT
TRBV6-1,NA,TRBJ2-5,NA,CASGQSFQTQYF,TGTGCCAGCGGCCAGTCTTTTCAGACCCAGTACTTC
TRBV25-1,NA,TRBJ1-1,NA,CASSVLGTEAFF,TGTGCCAGCAGTGTATTAGGGACTGAAGCTTTCTTT
TRBV11-2,NA,TRBJ2-1,NA,CASSFYRDGSYNEQFF,TGTGCCAGCAGCTTCTACCGGGACGGCTCCTACAATGAGCAGTTCTTC
TRBV5-4,NA,TRBJ1-1,NA,CASSLTTGTEAFF,TGTGCCAGCAGCCTGACGACTGGCACTGAAGCTTTCTTT
TRBV29-1,TRBD2,TRBJ2-5,NA,CSVDWGGKTQYF,TGCAGCGTTGATTGGGGGGGGAAGACCCAGTACTTC
TRBV2,TRBD1,TRBJ2-1,NA,CASSEDRVQGSRGDEQFF,TGTGCCAGCAGTGAGGACAGGGTCCAGGGCAGCAGGGGGGATGAGCAGTTCTTC
TRBV5-4,NA,TRBJ1-1,NA,CASSLISDTEAFF,TGTGCCAGCAGCTTGATCTCAGATACTGAAGCTTTCTTT
TRBV6-5,TRBD1,TRBJ1-4,few,CAGRGESNEKLFF,TGTGCCGGCAGGGGGGAGTCTAATGAAAAACTGTTTTTT
TRBV11-2,TRBD2,TRBJ2-7,NA,CASSLPGSGGSYEQYF,TGTGCCAGCAGCCTCCCTGGTAGCGGGGGGTCCTACGAGCAGTACTTC
TRBV6-1,TRBD1,TRBJ2-5,NA,CASREKWGQGLEETQYF,TGTGCCAGCAGAGAAAAGTGGGGACAGGGGTTGGAGGAGACCCAGTACTTC
TRBV7-9,NA,TRBJ2-5,NA,CASSLWDQWGETQYF,TGTGCCAGCAGCTTATGGGACCAATGGGGGGAGACCCAGTACTTC
TRBV7-9,NA,TRBJ1-4,once,CASSSPQGPAANEKLFF,TGTGCCAGCAGCTCCCCCCAGGGGCCAGCGGCTAATGAAAAACTGTTTTTT
TRBV6-1,NA,TRBJ2-5,NA,CASITVGLTQYF,TGTGCCAGCATTACGGTTGGGTTGACCCAGTACTTC
TRBV11-2,NA,TRBJ1-3,few,CASSPRQSGNTIYF,TGTGCCAGCAGCCCCCGACAATCCGGAAACACCATATATTTT
TRBV7-2,NA,TRBJ1-5,NA,CASSSRDLLMGPQHF,TGTGCCAGCAGCTCCCGGGACCTACTAATGGGGCCCCAGCATTTT
TRBV18,NA,TRBJ1-1,NA,CASSPAVNTEAFF,TGTGCCAGCTCACCAGCAGTAAACACTGAAGCTTTCTTT
TRBV12-5,NA,TRBJ1-2,NA,CASGLDGTYGYTF,TGTGCTAGTGGACTTGACGGCACCTATGGCTACACCTTC
TRBV9,NA,TRBJ1-1,NA,CASSPRVSEGTEAFF,TGTGCCAGCAGCCCCCGGGTGTCAGAGGGGACTGAAGCTTTCTTT
TRBV2,TRBD1,TRBJ1-5,NA,CASSEGGRGNRQPQHF,TGTGCCAGCAGTGAAGGCGGCAGGGGGAACCGTCAGCCCCAGCATTTT